The source of this T cell receptor (beta chain) is a study of blood T cell repertoires in COVID-19. Data came from immunoSEQ multiplex PCR; TCRdb stores just in-frame clones and leaves some out. The top ten hold roughly 1.1% of the sample, which has about 170,000 clones, approximately 85% seen once. Sequenced input: peripheral blood. The sequence was collected from a man in his fifties or sixties who had recovered from COVID-19.

The CDR3 DNA reads TGTGCCAGCCCCCGGACAGGGCAGGTGTGGGATACGCAGTATTTT. Translated, it gives CASPRTGQVWDTQYF. V and J are TRBV6-5 and TRBJ2-3; 8 nucleotides align to TRBD1. This CDR3 spans 15 amino acids. V shed 8 bases and J 6 bases; nucleotides not matched to a gene: 13. Germline V gene sequence: CDR1 MNHEY, CDR2 SVGAGI.